This TCR beta chain stems from a study of T cells in Graves' hyperthyroidism and ophthalmopathy. About the research overall: Peripheral blood was taken when the disease was first diagnosed, before any treatment began. The study's findings and limits: Separating ophthalmopathy from stable hyperthyroidism was achieved by a 13 V-J model.

Stable Graves' hyperthyroidism denoted no ophthalmopathy progression over 18 months. Fresh peripheral blood, approximately 9.6 ml, yielded the PBMCs. The TCR beta CDR3 regions underwent amplification using RNA transcripts as the source. First-round RT-PCR of the TCR CDR3 relied on the HTBI primer set. TCRdb re-called the multiplex PCR reads through MiXCR, storing one row per CDR3 protein. The sample lists hundreds of thousands of distinct CDR3 sequences, approximately 15% occurring once. This clonotype was observed a few times. The antigen is unknown. Per germline, CDR1 MGHRA and CDR2 YSYEKL. The CDR3 is made up of 17 amino acids. V dropped 1 base and J dropped 4 bases, with 19 bases sitting between them.

This chain uses TRBV4-1 with TRBJ1-2; a weak D match, TRBD1 (6 bases). The sequence was collected from a woman younger than 35 with Graves' hyperthyroidism. Sequencing was carried out using blood. As DNA, the CDR3 is TGCGCCAGCAGCCAAGGGCAGGCGGGGGGCCCGATCTATGGCTACACCTTC. It is translated as CASSQGQAGGPIYGYTF.